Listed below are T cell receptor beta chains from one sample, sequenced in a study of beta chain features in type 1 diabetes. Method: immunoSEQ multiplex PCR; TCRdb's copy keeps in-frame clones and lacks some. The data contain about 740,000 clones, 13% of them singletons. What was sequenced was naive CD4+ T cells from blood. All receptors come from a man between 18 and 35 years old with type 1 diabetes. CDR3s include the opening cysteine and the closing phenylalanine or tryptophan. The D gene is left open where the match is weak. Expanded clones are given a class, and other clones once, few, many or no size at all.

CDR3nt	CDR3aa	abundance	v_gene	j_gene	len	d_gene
TGTGCCTGGAGTGGGGGGGTTGATCAGCCCCAGCATTTT	CAWSGGVDQPQHF	-	TRBV30	TRBJ1-5	13	-
TGTGCCAGCAGCTTAATGTGGGGATCAGGCTACACCTTC	CASSLMWGSGYTF	-	TRBV11-3	TRBJ1-2	13	-
TGTGCCAGCAGTCGACCCCATAGCAATCAGCCCCAGCATTTT	CASSRPHSNQPQHF	few	TRBV28	TRBJ1-5	14	-
TGTGCCAGTAGTCTTGGAGTAAGCACAGATACGCAGTATTTT	CASSLGVSTDTQYF	-	TRBV19	TRBJ2-3	14	-
TGCGCCAGCAGCTTGGAAGTGGGGGCTTATTACGAGCAGTACTTC	CASSLEVGAYYEQYF	-	TRBV5-1	TRBJ2-7	15	-
TGTGCCTGGAGGTTGGGGGAGTACACTGAAGCTTTCTTT	CAWRLGEYTEAFF	-	TRBV30	TRBJ1-1	13	-
TGTGCCAGCAGCTCGGTCGGACAGGAAAGCACCGGGGAGCTGTTTTTT	CASSSVGQESTGELFF	-	TRBV11-1	TRBJ2-2	16	TRBD1
TGTGCCTGGAGTGTAGGCAGGAACACCGGGGAGCTGTTTTTT	CAWSVGRNTGELFF	-	TRBV30	TRBJ2-2	14	-
TGCAGCGTTGAGTTTCGGGACAGAACTTTTGGCTACACCTTC	CSVEFRDRTFGYTF	few	TRBV29-1	TRBJ1-2	14	TRBD1
TGTGCCAGCACGACAGGGGATTCCTACGAGCAGTACTTC	CASTTGDSYEQYF	few	TRBV28	TRBJ2-7	13	TRBD1
TGTGCCAGCAGCCTAGGGGGGGGTAGCACTGAAGCTTTCTTT	CASSLGGGSTEAFF	-	TRBV7-6	TRBJ1-1	14	-
TGTGCCACCAGCAGAGGTCTGACCTACGAGCAGTACTTC	CATSRGLTYEQYF	-	TRBV15	TRBJ2-7	13	-
TGCGCCAGCAGCCAAGATCGGGACACCTACGATAAAAACATTCAGTACTTC	CASSQDRDTYDKNIQYF	few	TRBV4-1	TRBJ2-4	17	-
TGCGCCAGCAGCCAAGAAGACAGTAACTATGGCTACACCTTC	CASSQEDSNYGYTF	few	TRBV4-1	TRBJ1-2	14	-
TGTGCCAGCAGTAACTTTGACAGGGGACATGGCTACACCTTC	CASSNFDRGHGYTF	few	TRBV6-1	TRBJ1-2	14	TRBD1
TGTGCCAGCAGTTCAGCCGGGCAGAGCTCTGGAAACACCATATATTTT	CASSSAGQSSGNTIYF	few	TRBV27	TRBJ1-3	16	-
TGTGCCAGCAGTGACCAGGGGGAGACCCAGTACTTC	CASSDQGETQYF	-	TRBV6-5	TRBJ2-5	12	-
TGTGCCAGCAGCTTAGGGTCACCGACTGGGGAGCTGTTTTTT	CASSLGSPTGELFF	-	TRBV7-2	TRBJ2-2	14	-
TGCGCCAGCAGCTTGGGGGACAGGGGCAGAGATACGCAGTATTTT	CASSLGDRGRDTQYF	few	TRBV5-1	TRBJ2-3	15	TRBD1
TGTGCCGGGGGGGTAAGCGAGCAGTACTTC	CAGGVSEQYF	few	TRBV30	TRBJ2-7	10	TRBD2
TGTGCCAGCAGCCAAGATGGACAGGGGGCCCCAGATACGCAGTATTTT	CASSQDGQGAPDTQYF	few	TRBV4-2	TRBJ2-3	16	TRBD1
TGCGCCAGCAGCTTGGAGCCTGGGACAGGGCTGGGAGAGCAGTACTTC	CASSLEPGTGLGEQYF	-	TRBV5-1	TRBJ2-7	16	TRBD1
TGTGCCAGCAGCCAAGAGAGGGGGGAAGATCGAGAGACCCAGTACTTC	CASSQERGEDRETQYF	few	TRBV14	TRBJ2-5	16	-
TGTGCCAGCTCACTGAGAGACAGGGTAGAACCAGATACGCAGTATTTT	CASSLRDRVEPDTQYF	-	TRBV18	TRBJ2-3	16	TRBD1
TGTGCCAGCAGTGGGGAACGGAATCAGCCCCAGCATTTT	CASSGERNQPQHF	few	TRBV27	TRBJ1-5	13	-
TGTGCCAGCAGCTTCACGTTGGCGGGGGGCCGTGGTCTGACCCAGTACTTC	CASSFTLAGGRGLTQYF	-	TRBV11-2	TRBJ2-5	17	TRBD2
TGTGCCAGCAGACTACAGGGGTCTGGGGCCAACGTCCTGACTTTC	CASRLQGSGANVLTF	-	TRBV6-5	TRBJ2-6	15	TRBD1
TGTGCCAGCAGGCCCACAAAGGACGCTGAAGCTTTCTTT	CASRPTKDAEAFF	-	TRBV13	TRBJ1-1	13	-
TGCAGCGCTGTGGGAGGAAACACCATATATTTT	CSAVGGNTIYF	few	TRBV29-1	TRBJ1-3	11	-
TGTGCCAGCAACGGCGGGGGGGCCGCTGAGACCCAGTACTTC	CASNGGGAAETQYF	few	TRBV2	TRBJ2-5	14	TRBD2
TGTGCCAGTAGCCCGTTGACCGGGAACGACAATGAAAAACTGTTTTTT	CASSPLTGNDNEKLFF	few	TRBV19	TRBJ1-4	16	-
TGCGCCAGCAGCTTGGGAGACAGCCCTAATGAAAAACTGTTTTTT	CASSLGDSPNEKLFF	-	TRBV5-1	TRBJ1-4	15	-
TGCGCCAGCAGCATCATACAGGGTCCCTACGGCGAGACCCAGTACTTC	CASSIIQGPYGETQYF	-	TRBV5-1	TRBJ2-5	16	-
TGTGCCTGGAGTGTGGCCGGACTAAATGAAGCTTTCTTT	CAWSVAGLNEAFF	-	TRBV30	TRBJ1-1	13	-
TGTGCCAGCTCACCACGGAGCGGGACATCCTCCTACGAGCAGTACTTC	CASSPRSGTSSYEQYF	few	TRBV18	TRBJ2-7	16	-
TGTGCCAGCAGCCTACGGCCGGCGGGGGGAGAGACCCAGTACTTC	CASSLRPAGGETQYF	-	TRBV7-9	TRBJ2-5	15	TRBD2
TGTGCCAGCAGCGCCCCATTGTTCCCCAGGGTTTATAGCAATCAGCCCCAGCATTTT	CASSAPLFPRVYSNQPQHF	once	TRBV14	TRBJ1-5	19	-
TGTGCCAGCAGCTTAAACAGGGGCACAGATACGCAGTATTTT	CASSLNRGTDTQYF	few	TRBV7-7	TRBJ2-3	14	-
TGTGCCACCAGCAGAGGGGTCCCCATTTTGGGCAATCAGCCCCAGCATTTT	CATSRGVPILGNQPQHF	-	TRBV15	TRBJ1-5	17	-
TGTGCCACCCAACGGTCAATGAACACTGAAGCTTTCTTT	CATQRSMNTEAFF	-	TRBV15	TRBJ1-1	13	-
TGTGCCAGCAGTTCCCATGGACAGGGATCCTACGAGCAGTACTTC	CASSSHGQGSYEQYF	-	TRBV28	TRBJ2-7	15	TRBD1
TGTGCCAGCAGTTCCCTGGCGGGACAGGGGTGGTACTTC	CASSSLAGQGWYF	few	TRBV5-6	TRBJ2-5	13	TRBD1